This is a list of T cell receptor beta chains from one sample in a study of CD8 T cells in Susac syndrome. TCRdb used MiXCR to reprocess the immunoSEQ multiplex PCR reads, holding one entry per CDR3 protein. The sample contains 150,000 or so distinct CDR3 sequences, more than 90% of which appear only once. Sequenced material: CD4+ T cells from PBMCs. Receptors originate from a human donor in good health. Each CDR3 is given with its conserved first and last residue. A D gene is named only where the DNA matches it firmly. Clone size is given for some rows only: seen once, a few or many times, or a class if the clone is expanded.

D gene: NA; clone size: NA; V gene: TRBV20-1; J gene: TRBJ2-1; CDR3 DNA: TGCAGTTGGGCCACCCCGGATGGTGAGCAGTTCTTC; CDR3 protein: CSWATPDGEQFF
D gene: NA; clone size: NA; V gene: TRBV7-9; J gene: TRBJ1-6; CDR3 DNA: TGTGCCAGCAGCTTAAACAAGCTCTCACCCCTCCACTTT; CDR3 protein: CASSLNKLSPLHF
D gene: TRBD2; clone size: NA; V gene: TRBV6-5; J gene: TRBJ2-3; CDR3 DNA: TGTGCCAGCAGAACGAGCGGGGGCGCAGATACGCAGTATTTT; CDR3 protein: CASRTSGGADTQYF
D gene: NA; clone size: NA; V gene: TRBV15; J gene: TRBJ2-5; CDR3 DNA: TGTGCCACCGGTCTGACTATGACGGGGTTTCAAGAGACCCAGTACTTC; CDR3 protein: CATGLTMTGFQETQYF
D gene: TRBD1; clone size: NA; V gene: TRBV12-3/TRBV12-4; J gene: TRBJ2-7; CDR3 DNA: TGTGCCAGCACCACCACAGGGGTAGCGCAGTACTTC; CDR3 protein: CASTTTGVAQYF
D gene: TRBD1; clone size: NA; V gene: TRBV3-1; J gene: TRBJ1-6; CDR3 DNA: TGTGCCAGCAGCCGACTGACAGGGACGAATTCACCCCTCCACTTT; CDR3 protein: CASSRLTGTNSPLHF
D gene: NA; clone size: NA; V gene: TRBV20-1; J gene: TRBJ2-1; CDR3 DNA: TGCAGTGCTAGACGAAACCGGAACAATGAGCAGTTCTTC; CDR3 protein: CSARRNRNNEQFF
D gene: TRBD1; clone size: NA; V gene: TRBV24-1; J gene: TRBJ2-3; CDR3 DNA: TGTGCCACCAGTGATCAAACAGGGGGAGATACGCAGTATTTT; CDR3 protein: CATSDQTGGDTQYF
D gene: NA; clone size: NA; V gene: TRBV2; J gene: TRBJ2-3; CDR3 DNA: TGTGCCAGCAGCCCGGGGGTAGGGGGAGATACGCAGTATTTT; CDR3 protein: CASSPGVGGDTQYF
D gene: NA; clone size: NA; V gene: TRBV20-1; J gene: TRBJ2-5; CDR3 DNA: TGCAGTGCTAGAGGGGCAGGACAAGAGACCCAGTACTTC; CDR3 protein: CSARGAGQETQYF
D gene: NA; clone size: NA; V gene: TRBV29-1; J gene: TRBJ1-1; CDR3 DNA: TGCAGTTACCAGAACACTGAAGCTTTCTTT; CDR3 protein: CSYQNTEAFF
D gene: NA; clone size: NA; V gene: TRBV9; J gene: TRBJ2-1; CDR3 DNA: TGTGCCAGCAGCGTAATGGGGGGCACTGAGCAGTTCTTC; CDR3 protein: CASSVMGGTEQFF
D gene: TRBD1; clone size: NA; V gene: TRBV3-1; J gene: TRBJ1-1; CDR3 DNA: TGTGCCAGCAGCCAAATATCACAGGGGATGAACACTGAAGCTTTCTTT; CDR3 protein: CASSQISQGMNTEAFF
D gene: NA; clone size: NA; V gene: TRBV12-3/TRBV12-4; J gene: TRBJ2-2; CDR3 DNA: TGTGCCAGCAGGGTCCGGGACAATTGGAACGGGGAGCTGTTTTTT; CDR3 protein: CASRVRDNWNGELFF
D gene: NA; clone size: once; V gene: TRBV30; J gene: TRBJ2-1; CDR3 DNA: TGTGCCTGGAATCCCCCGGCCCGGAATGAGCAGTTCTTC; CDR3 protein: CAWNPPARNEQFF
D gene: NA; clone size: NA; V gene: TRBV21-1; J gene: TRBJ2-1; CDR3 DNA: TGTGCCAGCGATGGGACAGGGGGCAGTGAGCAGTTCTTC; CDR3 protein: CASDGTGGSEQFF
D gene: NA; clone size: NA; V gene: TRBV28; J gene: TRBJ2-7; CDR3 DNA: TGTGCCAGCAGTTTAACGCAGGGGACTCTTGGTTTC; CDR3 protein: CASSLTQGTLGF
D gene: NA; clone size: NA; V gene: TRBV7-2; J gene: TRBJ2-7; CDR3 DNA: TGTGCCAGCAGCATAAACGGCTACGAGCAGTACTTC; CDR3 protein: CASSINGYEQYF
D gene: NA; clone size: NA; V gene: TRBV3-1; J gene: TRBJ1-6; CDR3 DNA: TGTGCCAGCAGCAAGAATTCACCCCTCCACTTT; CDR3 protein: CASSKNSPLHF
D gene: NA; clone size: NA; V gene: TRBV12-3/TRBV12-4; J gene: TRBJ2-7; CDR3 DNA: TGTGCCAGCAGTTGGGGGTTGCGCCCAGGGGCGTACTTC; CDR3 protein: CASSWGLRPGAYF
D gene: TRBD2; clone size: NA; V gene: TRBV19; J gene: TRBJ2-7; CDR3 DNA: TGTGCCAGTAGTATGTCTAGCGGGGGCGGCGAGCAGTACTTC; CDR3 protein: CASSMSSGGGEQYF
D gene: NA; clone size: once; V gene: TRBV14; J gene: TRBJ2-5; CDR3 DNA: TGTGCCAGCAGCCCCCGTCCGAGCCAAGAGACCCAGTACTTC; CDR3 protein: CASSPRPSQETQYF
D gene: TRBD1; clone size: NA; V gene: TRBV9; J gene: TRBJ2-1; CDR3 DNA: TGTGCCAGCAGCGTCCGGGACAGGGTGAATGAGCAGTTCTTC; CDR3 protein: CASSVRDRVNEQFF
D gene: NA; clone size: NA; V gene: TRBV29-1; J gene: TRBJ1-1; CDR3 DNA: TGCAGCGCGGAAGGGGATCTCGCTGAAGCTTTCTTT; CDR3 protein: CSAEGDLAEAFF
D gene: NA; clone size: NA; V gene: TRBV29-1; J gene: TRBJ2-7; CDR3 DNA: TGCAGCGTTAACGACGGATACGAGCAGTACTTC; CDR3 protein: CSVNDGYEQYF
D gene: TRBD1; clone size: NA; V gene: TRBV29-1; J gene: TRBJ1-2; CDR3 DNA: TGCAGCGTAAAGACAGGGACCTATGGCTACACCTTC; CDR3 protein: CSVKTGTYGYTF
D gene: TRBD1; clone size: NA; V gene: TRBV29-1; J gene: TRBJ2-1; CDR3 DNA: TGCAGCGTTAAAGGGGGCCATGAGCAGTTCTTC; CDR3 protein: CSVKGGHEQFF
D gene: NA; clone size: NA; V gene: TRBV19; J gene: TRBJ1-5; CDR3 DNA: TGTGCCAGTAGTATACCCGGTCAGCCCCAGCATTTT; CDR3 protein: CASSIPGQPQHF
D gene: NA; clone size: NA; V gene: TRBV20-1; J gene: TRBJ2-3; CDR3 DNA: TGCAGCGAGCAAGGGGGGAGCACAGATACGCAGTATTTT; CDR3 protein: CSEQGGSTDTQYF
D gene: NA; clone size: NA; V gene: TRBV24-1; J gene: TRBJ1-2; CDR3 DNA: TGTGCCACCAGTGACCGGACTGGAGGCTACACCTTC; CDR3 protein: CATSDRTGGYTF
D gene: NA; clone size: NA; V gene: TRBV29-1; J gene: TRBJ2-7; CDR3 DNA: TGCAGCGCCCAACTCTCGGAAGGGGGGGCCTACGAGCAGTACTTC; CDR3 protein: CSAQLSEGGAYEQYF
D gene: NA; clone size: once; V gene: TRBV15; J gene: TRBJ2-1; CDR3 DNA: TGTGCCACCAGCAGAGAAGAGCAGTTCTTC; CDR3 protein: CATSREEQFF
D gene: TRBD1; clone size: NA; V gene: TRBV9; J gene: TRBJ1-5; CDR3 DNA: TGTGCCAGCAGCGTAGACCCCGACAGGGGCCAGCCCCAGCATTTT; CDR3 protein: CASSVDPDRGQPQHF
D gene: TRBD2; clone size: NA; V gene: TRBV13; J gene: TRBJ2-7; CDR3 DNA: TGTGCCAGCAGCTCAACTAGCGGGGTGCCTACCTACGAGCAGTACTTC; CDR3 protein: CASSSTSGVPTYEQYF
D gene: TRBD2; clone size: NA; V gene: TRBV12-3/TRBV12-4; J gene: TRBJ2-5; CDR3 DNA: TGTGCCAGCAGTCGGACTAGCGGGGGGCCGGGAGAGACCCAGTACTTC; CDR3 protein: CASSRTSGGPGETQYF
D gene: NA; clone size: NA; V gene: TRBV19; J gene: TRBJ1-5; CDR3 DNA: TGTGCCAGTAATCGGGATACATATAGCAATCAGCCCCAGCATTTT; CDR3 protein: CASNRDTYSNQPQHF
D gene: TRBD2; clone size: few; V gene: TRBV6-5; J gene: TRBJ2-1; CDR3 DNA: TGTGCCAGCAGTTATGGGACTAGCGGAAACAATGAGCAGTTCTTC; CDR3 protein: CASSYGTSGNNEQFF
D gene: NA; clone size: NA; V gene: TRBV13; J gene: TRBJ2-7; CDR3 DNA: TGTGCCAGCAGCCCAACGCTTGCGGGCTCCTACGAGCAGTACTTC; CDR3 protein: CASSPTLAGSYEQYF
D gene: NA; clone size: NA; V gene: TRBV20-1; J gene: TRBJ1-5; CDR3 DNA: TGCAGTGCTAGAAAGGACACAAGCAATCAGCCCCAGCATTTT; CDR3 protein: CSARKDTSNQPQHF
D gene: TRBD1; clone size: once; V gene: TRBV6-5; J gene: TRBJ1-2; CDR3 DNA: TGTGCCAGCAGCCGAGACAGGGCGAGGAACTATGGCTACACCTTC; CDR3 protein: CASSRDRARNYGYTF
D gene: NA; clone size: NA; V gene: TRBV30; J gene: TRBJ1-5; CDR3 DNA: TGTGCCTGGAGTCGACAGGTTAATCAGCCCCAGCATTTT; CDR3 protein: CAWSRQVNQPQHF